Below, 22 T cell receptor beta chains from the same sample are listed, as sequenced in a study of control samples from healthy donors and cancer patients. Profiling relied on immunoSEQ multiplex PCR, and the TCRdb table lists in-frame clones only, not all of them. The repertoire includes 190,000 or so clones, over 80% of them detected once, and over 1.3% sits in the top ten. Source material: blood. The receptors stem from a man younger than 35 in good health.

This sequence joins TRBV24-1 and TRBJ1-3; 10 nucleotides align to TRBD1. The CDR3 is 13 residues long. The trim removed 12 bases at V and 6 bases at J, leaving 7 bases unmatched. In germline, CDR1 is KGHDR, CDR2 SFDVKD. The CDR3 loop reads CAASTGGENTIYF. The CDR3 bases are TGTGCCGCCTCGACAGGGGGCGAAAACACCATATATTTT.

V is TRBV4-1 and J is TRBJ1-2; D remains unclear. Per germline, CDR1 MGHRA and CDR2 YSYEKL. V lost 0 bases, J lost 8 bases, and 4 bases lay in between. This CDR3 comprises 11 residues. In DNA form, the CDR3 reads TGCGCCAGCAGCCAAGATCGCGGCTACACCTTC. Translation: CASSQDRGYTF.

The rearrangement joins TRBV15 to TRBJ2-1, with TRBD1 as a possible D gene (5 bases). CDR3 length: 16 amino acids. Germline V gene lookup returns CDR1 LNHNV and CDR2 YYDKDF (reference sequence). V lost 0 bases to trimming and J lost 3 bases, with 12 bases between them. CDR3 nucleotides: TGTGCCACCAGCAGAGATCAAGACAGACTCTACAATGAGCAGTTCTTC. Translation gives CATSRDQDRLYNEQFF.

The gene calls are TRBV7-9 and TRBJ2-4; 8 bases are a match to TRBD2. Germline V lookup: CDR1 SEHNR, CDR2 FQNEAQ (reference sequence). Trimming at V came to 5 bases and at J to 0 bases, leaving 3 bases not matched to a gene. The CDR3 sequence is 15 residues long. DNA for the CDR3: TGTGCCAGCAGCCAGAGCGGGGGAGCCAAAAACATTCAGTACTTC. It translates to CASSQSGGAKNIQYF.

The V call is TRBV5-1, the J call TRBJ2-3; 10 positions match TRBD2. Germline CDR1 is SGHRS and CDR2 is YFSETQ. The CDR3 spans 16 residues. The J segment lost 5 bases and the V segment lost 7 bases, leaving 13 bases of the junction unmatched. Here the CDR3 DNA reads TGCGCCAGCTCTACCCCGGAGCGGGGGGGCAGAGATACGCAGTATTTT. Translated: CASSTPERGGRDTQYF.

The chain is built from TRBV30 and TRBJ2-7; 8 bases are shared with TRBD2. The germline CDR1 and CDR2 sequences are GTSNPN and SVGIG (reference sequence). The CDR3 length is 17 residues. The J segment lost 3 bases and the V segment lost 1 base, leaving 14 bases of the junction unmatched. The CDR3 loop is CAWSGLSRGGSGYEQYF. CDR3 bases: TGTGCCTGGAGTGGACTATCACGGGGGGGCTCTGGCTACGAGCAGTACTTC.

This chain uses TRBV5-6 with TRBJ1-5; TRBD1 matches 11 bases. The CDR3 spans 17 residues. J was trimmed by 1 base and V by 3 bases; bases with no gene match: 6. The germline V gene has CDR1 SGHDT and CDR2 YYEEEE. CDR3 DNA sequence: TGTGCCAGCAGCTCATGGACAGGGGGCGTCAGCAATCAGCCCCAGCATTTT. Translating gives CASSSWTGGVSNQPQHF.

The chain links TRBV27 to TRBJ2-7; the match to TRBD2 covers 7 bases. The CDR3 is 15 residues long. In germline, CDR1 is MNHEY, CDR2 SMNVEV (reference sequence). The V and J ends lost 3 bases and 3 bases, in that order; junction bases with no gene match: 8. The DNA of the CDR3 is TGTGCCAGCAGTTTTGGATTCGGCGGGGGCTACGAGCAGTACTTC. It encodes CASSFGFGGGYEQYF.

This clone showed up just once. The CDR3 spells CASSYSVGPYEQYF. CDR3 in DNA: TGTGCCAGCAGTTACTCGGTGGGACCCTACGAGCAGTACTTC. This chain connects TRBV6-5 to TRBJ2-7, with D perhaps given as TRBD1 or TRBD2 (5 bases each). Germline lookup yields CDR1 MNHEY and CDR2 SVGAGI. The CDR3 consists of 14 residues. The ends were cut back, 0 bases at V and 2 bases at J, with 8 bases in the middle.

The chain couples TRBV7-2 to TRBJ2-3, with unresolved D. This CDR3 has 12 amino acids. Trimming took off 3 bases at V and 4 bases at J, with 5 bases between the two ends. Germline CDR1 SGHTA, CDR2 FQGNSA. CDR3 residues: CASSFISDTQYF. The DNA of the CDR3 is TGTGCCAGCAGCTTTATCTCAGATACGCAGTATTTT. The variable domain in full, completed from reference TRBV7-2 and TRBJ2-3, reads GAGVSQSPSNKVTEKGKDVELRCDPISGHTALYWYRQSLGQGLEFLIYFQGNSAPDKSGLPSDRFSAERTGGSVSTLTIQRTQQEDSAVYLCASSFISDTQYFGPGTRLTVL.

This rearrangement joins TRBV4-2 to TRBJ2-3; 8 bases are shared with TRBD2. The V segment lost 4 bases and the J segment 4 bases; nucleotides outside the gene matches: 10. Germline assignment: CDR1 LGHNA and CDR2 YNFKEQ. This CDR3 has 16 residues. CDR3 coding DNA: TGTGCCAGCAGCCGCCTTAGCGGGGCCTCCCCAGATACGCAGTATTTT. It translates to CASSRLSGASPDTQYF.

The genes are TRBV2 and TRBJ1-6; D is perhaps TRBD1 (5 bases). Germline V CDR1 and CDR2: SNHLY, FYNNEI. The CDR3 runs 16 residues. V was pared by 0 bases and J by 12 bases, with 18 bases between. Written as DNA, the CDR3 is TGTGCCAGCAGTGAAGCGGGGGTGGGCAAGGTACGACCCCTCCACTTT. It specifies CASSEAGVGKVRPLHF.

The table lists this clone with a count of one. The chain uses TRBV29-1 and TRBJ2-7; perhaps D is TRBD1 or TRBD2 (6 bases each). The germline V gene encodes CDR1 SQVTM and CDR2 ANQGSEA. V was pared by 7 bases and J by 3 bases, with 13 bases between. The CDR3 runs 12 residues. The CDR3 is CSAGDTVYEQYF. In nucleotides, the CDR3 is TGCAGCGCGGGGGACACCGTCTACGAGCAGTACTTC.

The V call is TRBV5-6, the J call TRBJ1-1; D not certain. Germline V gene lookup returns CDR1 SGHDT and CDR2 YYEEEE. The V end lost 3 bases, the J end lost 11 bases, and 14 bases lay between the germline ends. The CDR3 totals 12 residues. The CDR3 loop reads CASSSETHRAFF. The CDR3 bases are TGTGCCAGCAGCTCCGAGACGCACCGGGCTTTCTTT.

The chain has TRBV11-2 and TRBJ1-3; no clear D. The germline V gene has CDR1 SGHAT and CDR2 FQNNGV. The CDR3 totals 14 residues. V shed 2 bases and J shed 3 bases, with 8 bases lying between them. As DNA, the CDR3 is TGTGCCAGCAGCTTACTTCGGTTTGGAAACACCATATATTTT. It codes for CASSLLRFGNTIYF.

V gene TRBV2 combines with J gene TRBJ2-1; weak D call: TRBD2 (6 bases). This CDR3 has 14 residues. CDR1 and CDR2 (germline): SNHLY, FYNNEI. V was cut by 10 bases and J by 6 bases, with 19 bases left in between. The DNA of the CDR3 is TGTGCCACCATCGCGGGACGGGAGAGCAATGAGCAGTTCTTC. Protein product: CATIAGRESNEQFF.

The chain uses TRBV12-3 or TRBV12-4 and TRBJ1-6, with 9 bases that match TRBD1. Trimming removed 5 bases from V and 10 bases from J; junction bases left unmatched: 3. The CDR3 covers 13 residues. CDR3 amino acids: CASSADRGSPLHF. In DNA form, the CDR3 reads TGTGCCAGCAGTGCGGACAGGGGATCACCCCTCCACTTT.

The gene calls are TRBV7-9 and TRBJ2-3; 8 bases align to TRBD1. J lost 4 bases, V lost 4 bases, and 13 bases had no gene match. Germline CDR1 is SEHNR and CDR2 is FQNEAQ (reference sequence). The CDR3 covers 17 residues. The DNA for the CDR3 is TGTGCCAGCAGCTACGGGACCAGGGGGCTACAGTCAGATACGCAGTATTTT. It encodes CASSYGTRGLQSDTQYF.

The genes are TRBV7-9 and TRBJ2-2; 11 bases match TRBD1. V was pared by 5 bases and J by 7 bases, with 6 bases of the junction left unmatched. In germline, CDR1 is SEHNR, CDR2 FQNEAQ (reference sequence). The CDR3 has 15 residues. Here the CDR3 DNA reads TGTGCCAGCAGCCTCGGACAGGGGGCGGGCGGGGAGCTGTTTTTT. It translates to CASSLGQGAGGELFF.

A remark on this clone: At the DNA level, this CDR3 is encoded by other sequences in the same sample as well. The chain recombines TRBV2 with TRBJ2-1; the D is unclear. The germline V gene encodes CDR1 SNHLY and CDR2 FYNNEI. The CDR3 is 11 amino acids. Between the trimmed V and J ends, which lost 4 bases and 3 bases, there was a span of 1 base. CDR3 sequence (DNA): TGTGCCAGCAGTGTCTACAATGAGCAGTTCTTC. This encodes CASSVYNEQFF.

The CDR3 loop is CASSVDEGGYRISSTDTQYF. CDR3 sequence (DNA): TGTGCCAGCAGCGTAGATGAGGGGGGTTACCGAATTTCAAGCACAGATACGCAGTATTTT. The rearrangement joins TRBV9 to TRBJ2-3; D is perhaps TRBD1 or TRBD2 (6 bases each). Trimming left V 0 bases short and J 0 bases short, with 23 bases between. The CDR3 is 20 residues long. CDR1 and CDR2 from the germline V gene are SGDLS and YYNGEE.

The chain couples TRBV6-1 to TRBJ1-2, with unresolved D. This CDR3 region has 13 residues. Per germline, CDR1 MNHNS and CDR2 SASEGT. Trimming removed 1 base from V and 0 bases from J, with 3 bases in between. The CDR3 loop is CASSEVTNYGYTF. The CDR3 DNA sequence: TGTGCCAGCAGTGAAGTCACTAACTATGGCTACACCTTC.